Only a few counts were recorded for the clone carrying this TCR beta chain. The antigen remains unidentified. The sample belongs to a study of T-cell reconstitution after alpha-beta-depleted transplantation in children. The study, taken as a whole, reports: Among T cells one year after transplant, newly produced cells accounted for most counts and diversity. About two months after transplant, alpha-beta T cells reportedly came from several hundred expanded graft clones.

For TCRbeta, the library was prepared with unique molecular identifiers. Via MiXCR, TCRdb re-called the PCR reads, giving one row per CDR3 protein. Found here are around 600,000 distinct CDR3 sequences, 20% to 25% of them singletons; the top ten hold around 14%. V trimming: 2 bases; J trimming: 1 base; junction bases outside the gene matches: 6. Germline V gives CDR1 DFQATT, CDR2 SNEGSKA (reference sequence). The CDR3 extends over 15 amino acids. This material consisted of PBMCs, mostly from graft donor cells, taken 360 days after TCRalphabeta/CD19-depleted stem cell transplant. V and J are TRBV20-1 and TRBJ2-3; TRBD2 matches 7 bases. The clonotype comes from a boy under two years old who had a stem cell transplant for acute myeloid leukemia, so the T cells may come from the graft donor. CDR3 region: CSARPRLAGTDTQYF. The CDR3 DNA reads as TGCAGTGCTAGACCCCGACTAGCAGGCACAGATACGCAGTATTTT.